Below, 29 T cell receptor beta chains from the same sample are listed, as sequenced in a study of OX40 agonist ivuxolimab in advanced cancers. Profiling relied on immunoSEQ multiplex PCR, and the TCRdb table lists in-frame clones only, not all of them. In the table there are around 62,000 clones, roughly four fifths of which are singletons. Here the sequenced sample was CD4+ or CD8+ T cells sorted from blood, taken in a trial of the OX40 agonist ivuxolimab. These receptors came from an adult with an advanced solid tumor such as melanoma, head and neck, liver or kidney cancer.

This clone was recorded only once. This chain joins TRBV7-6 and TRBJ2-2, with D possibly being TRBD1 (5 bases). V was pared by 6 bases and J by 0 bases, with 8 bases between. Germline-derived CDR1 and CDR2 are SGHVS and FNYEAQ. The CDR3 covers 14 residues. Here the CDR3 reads CASRGQTNTGELFF. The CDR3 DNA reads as TGTGCCAGCAGGGGGCAAACGAACACCGGGGAGCTGTTTTTT.

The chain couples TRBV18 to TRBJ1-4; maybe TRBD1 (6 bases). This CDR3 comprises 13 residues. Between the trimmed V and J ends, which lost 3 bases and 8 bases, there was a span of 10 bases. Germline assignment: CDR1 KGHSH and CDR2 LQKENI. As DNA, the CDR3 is TGTGCCAGCTCACCGCTGGACAGAGAAAAACTGTTTTTT. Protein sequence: CASSPLDREKLFF.

CDR3 sequence (DNA): TGCAGCGCTAGTCCGGGACAGGGCTCTTGGGGCTACACCTTC. Amino acids: CSASPGQGSWGYTF. This rearrangement joins TRBV29-1 to TRBJ1-2, with TRBD1 identical over 9 bases. Germline CDR1 SQVTM, CDR2 ANQGSEA. This CDR3 contains 14 residues. The trim removed 7 bases at V and 8 bases at J, leaving 14 bases unmatched.

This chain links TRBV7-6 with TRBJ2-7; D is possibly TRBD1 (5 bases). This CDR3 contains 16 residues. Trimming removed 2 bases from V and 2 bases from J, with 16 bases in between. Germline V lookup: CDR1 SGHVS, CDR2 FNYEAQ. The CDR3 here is CASSLFPKGSPYEQYV. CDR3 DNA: TGTGCCAGCAGCTTATTCCCGAAGGGGTCTCCCTACGAGCAGTACGTC.

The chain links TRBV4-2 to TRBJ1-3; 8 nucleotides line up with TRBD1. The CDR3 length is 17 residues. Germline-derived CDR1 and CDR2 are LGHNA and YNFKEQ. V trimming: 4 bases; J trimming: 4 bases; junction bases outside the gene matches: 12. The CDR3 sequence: CASSPSDREWVGNTIYF. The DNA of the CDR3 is TGTGCCAGCAGCCCCTCGGACAGGGAATGGGTCGGAAACACCATATATTTT.

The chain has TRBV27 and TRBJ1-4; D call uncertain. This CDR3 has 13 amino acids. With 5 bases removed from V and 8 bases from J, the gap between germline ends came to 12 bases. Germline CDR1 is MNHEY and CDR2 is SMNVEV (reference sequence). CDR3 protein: CASSPPDREKLFF. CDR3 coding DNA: TGTGCCAGCAGTCCCCCCGACCGCGAAAAACTGTTTTTT.

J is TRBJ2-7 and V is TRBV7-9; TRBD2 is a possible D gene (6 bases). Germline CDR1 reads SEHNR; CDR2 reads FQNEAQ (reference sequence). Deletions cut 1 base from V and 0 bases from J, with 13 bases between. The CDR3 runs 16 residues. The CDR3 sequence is CASSLGPRGNSYEQYF. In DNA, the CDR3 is TGTGCCAGCAGCTTAGGCCCTCGGGGGAACTCCTACGAGCAGTACTTC.

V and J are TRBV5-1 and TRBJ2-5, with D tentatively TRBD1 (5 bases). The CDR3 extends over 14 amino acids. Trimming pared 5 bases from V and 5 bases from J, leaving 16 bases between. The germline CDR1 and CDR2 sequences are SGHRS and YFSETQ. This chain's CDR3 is CASSRQTQGETQYF. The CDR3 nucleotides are TGCGCCAGCAGTCGACAGACCCAAGGGGAGACCCAGTACTTC.

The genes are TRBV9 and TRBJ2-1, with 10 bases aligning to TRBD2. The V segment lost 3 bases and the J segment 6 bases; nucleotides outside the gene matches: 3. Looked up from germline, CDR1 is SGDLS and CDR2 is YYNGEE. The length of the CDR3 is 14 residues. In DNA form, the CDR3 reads TGTGCCAGCAGCGCTAGCGGGAGTGGCAATGAGCAGTTCTTC. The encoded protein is CASSASGSGNEQFF.

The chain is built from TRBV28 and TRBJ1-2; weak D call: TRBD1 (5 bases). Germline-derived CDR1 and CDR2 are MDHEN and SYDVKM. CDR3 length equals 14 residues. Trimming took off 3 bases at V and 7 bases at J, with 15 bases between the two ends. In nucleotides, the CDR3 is TGTGCCAGCAGTTTCGGGACCCTAAGTCGTGGCTACACCTTC. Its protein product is CASSFGTLSRGYTF.

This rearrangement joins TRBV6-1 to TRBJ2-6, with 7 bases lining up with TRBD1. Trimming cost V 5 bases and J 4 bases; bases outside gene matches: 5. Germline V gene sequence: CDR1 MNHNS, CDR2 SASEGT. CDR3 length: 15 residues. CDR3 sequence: CASSSGGSGANVLTF. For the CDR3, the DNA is TGTGCCAGCAGTTCAGGGGGTTCGGGGGCCAACGTCCTGACTTTC.

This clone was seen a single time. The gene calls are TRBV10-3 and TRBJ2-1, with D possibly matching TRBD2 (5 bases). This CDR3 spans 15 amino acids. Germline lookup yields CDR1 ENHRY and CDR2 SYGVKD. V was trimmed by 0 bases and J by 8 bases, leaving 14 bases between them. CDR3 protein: CAISESPTRSDEQFF. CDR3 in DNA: TGTGCCATCAGTGAGTCCCCAACTAGGTCCGATGAGCAGTTCTTC.

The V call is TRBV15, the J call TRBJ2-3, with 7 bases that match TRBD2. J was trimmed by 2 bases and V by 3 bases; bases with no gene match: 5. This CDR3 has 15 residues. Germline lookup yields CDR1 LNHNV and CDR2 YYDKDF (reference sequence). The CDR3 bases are TGTGCCACCAGCAGGGGCGGGGGACTCACAGATACGCAGTATTTT. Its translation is CATSRGGGLTDTQYF. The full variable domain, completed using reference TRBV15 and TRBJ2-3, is DAMVIQNPRYQVTQFGKPVTLSCSQTLNHNVMYWYQQKSSQAPKLLFHYYDKDFNNEADTPDNFQSRRPNTSFCFLDIRSPGLGDTAMYLCATSRGGGLTDTQYFGPGTRLTVL.

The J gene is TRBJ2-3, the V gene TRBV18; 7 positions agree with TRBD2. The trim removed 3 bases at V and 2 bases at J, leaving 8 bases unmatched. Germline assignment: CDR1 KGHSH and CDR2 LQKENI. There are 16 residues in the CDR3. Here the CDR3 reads CASSPGLADLTDTQYF. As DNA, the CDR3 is TGTGCCAGCTCACCCGGCCTAGCGGACCTCACAGATACGCAGTATTTT. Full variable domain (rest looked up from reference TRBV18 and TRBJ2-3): NAGVMQNPRHLVRRRGQEARLRCSPMKGHSHVYWYRQLPEEGLKFMVYLQKENIIDESGMPKERFSAEFPKEGPSILRIQQVVRGDSAAYFCASSPGLADLTDTQYFGPGTRLTVL.

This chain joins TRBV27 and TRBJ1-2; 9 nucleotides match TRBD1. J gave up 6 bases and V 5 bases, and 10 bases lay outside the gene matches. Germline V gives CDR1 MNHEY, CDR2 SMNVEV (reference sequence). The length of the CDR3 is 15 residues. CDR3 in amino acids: CASSAGTGWSNGYTF. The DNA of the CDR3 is TGTGCCAGCAGTGCCGGGACAGGGTGGTCTAATGGCTACACCTTC.

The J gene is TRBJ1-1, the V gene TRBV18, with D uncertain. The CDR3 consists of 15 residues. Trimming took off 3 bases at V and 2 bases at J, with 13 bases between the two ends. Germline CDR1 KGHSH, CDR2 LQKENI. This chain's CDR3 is CASSPAGVGNTEAFF. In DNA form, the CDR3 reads TGTGCCAGCTCACCCGCCGGGGTAGGTAACACTGAAGCTTTCTTT.

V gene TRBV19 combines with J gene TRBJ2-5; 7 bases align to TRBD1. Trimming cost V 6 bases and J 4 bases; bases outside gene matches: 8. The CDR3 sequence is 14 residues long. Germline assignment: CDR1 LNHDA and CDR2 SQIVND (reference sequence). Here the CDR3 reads CASRPRDRVETQYF. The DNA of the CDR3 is TGTGCCAGTAGACCTCGTGACAGGGTAGAGACCCAGTACTTC.

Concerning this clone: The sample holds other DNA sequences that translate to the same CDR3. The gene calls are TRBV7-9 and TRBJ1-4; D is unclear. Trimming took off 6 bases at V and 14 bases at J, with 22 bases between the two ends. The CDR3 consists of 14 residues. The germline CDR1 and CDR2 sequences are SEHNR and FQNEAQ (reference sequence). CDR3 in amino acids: CASSTQGTGWRLFF. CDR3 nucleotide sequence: TGTGCCAGCAGTACTCAAGGAACGGGTTGGCGGCTGTTTTTT.

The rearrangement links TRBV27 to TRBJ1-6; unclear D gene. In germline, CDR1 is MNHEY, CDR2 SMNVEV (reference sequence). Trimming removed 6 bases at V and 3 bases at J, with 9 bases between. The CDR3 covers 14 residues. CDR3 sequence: CASRFSGYNSPLHF. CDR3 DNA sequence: TGTGCCAGCAGATTCAGCGGCTATAATTCACCCCTCCACTTT.

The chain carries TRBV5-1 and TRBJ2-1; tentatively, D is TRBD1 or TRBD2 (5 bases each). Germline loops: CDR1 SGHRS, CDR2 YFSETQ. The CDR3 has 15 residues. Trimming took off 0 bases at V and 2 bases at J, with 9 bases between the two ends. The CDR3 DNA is TGCGCCAGCAGCTTGGGAGGGACGACCTACAATGAGCAGTTCTTC. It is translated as CASSLGGTTYNEQFF.

The CDR3 bases are TGCGCCAGCAGCCCCAGCGGGGGAAATGGGGCCAACGTCCTGACTTTC. This gives the protein CASSPSGGNGANVLTF. This chain connects TRBV5-1 to TRBJ2-6; the match to TRBD2 covers 8 bases. Germline assignment: CDR1 SGHRS and CDR2 YFSETQ. The length of the CDR3 is 16 residues. Trimming removed 4 bases from V and 3 bases from J; junction bases left unmatched: 6.

The CDR3 protein is CASSIGGGAYEQYV. CDR3 nucleotide sequence: TGTGCCAGTAGTATTGGCGGGGGGGCCTACGAGCAGTACGTC. This chain connects TRBV19 to TRBJ2-7; 9 bases match TRBD2. Germline V gene lookup returns CDR1 LNHDA and CDR2 SQIVND (reference sequence). V dropped 3 bases and J dropped 2; count of bases not matched to a gene: 2. The CDR3 loop spans 14 amino acids.

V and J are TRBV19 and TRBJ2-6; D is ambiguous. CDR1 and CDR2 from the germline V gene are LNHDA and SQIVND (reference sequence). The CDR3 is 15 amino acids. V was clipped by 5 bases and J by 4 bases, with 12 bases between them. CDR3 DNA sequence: TGTGCCAGTAGTCGTGGGAACCAAGGGGCCAACGTCCTGACTTTC. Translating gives CASSRGNQGANVLTF.

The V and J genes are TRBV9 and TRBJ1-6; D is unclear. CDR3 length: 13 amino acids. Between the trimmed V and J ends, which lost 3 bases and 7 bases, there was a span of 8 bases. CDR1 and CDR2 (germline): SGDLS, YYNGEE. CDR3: CASSGGGNSPLHF. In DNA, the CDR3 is TGTGCCAGCAGCGGAGGAGGGAATTCACCCCTCCACTTT.

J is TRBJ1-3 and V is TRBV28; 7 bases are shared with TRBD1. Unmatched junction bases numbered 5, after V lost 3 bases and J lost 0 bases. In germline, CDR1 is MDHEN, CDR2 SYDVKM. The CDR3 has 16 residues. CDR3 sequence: CASSLLGTASGNTIYF. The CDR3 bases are TGTGCCAGCAGTTTGCTCGGGACAGCCTCTGGAAACACCATATATTTT.

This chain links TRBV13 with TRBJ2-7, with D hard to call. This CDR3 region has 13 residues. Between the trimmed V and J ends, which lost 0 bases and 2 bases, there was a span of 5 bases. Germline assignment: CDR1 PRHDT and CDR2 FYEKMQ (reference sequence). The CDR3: CASSLGQTYEQYV. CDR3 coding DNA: TGTGCCAGCAGCTTAGGCCAAACCTACGAGCAGTACGTC.

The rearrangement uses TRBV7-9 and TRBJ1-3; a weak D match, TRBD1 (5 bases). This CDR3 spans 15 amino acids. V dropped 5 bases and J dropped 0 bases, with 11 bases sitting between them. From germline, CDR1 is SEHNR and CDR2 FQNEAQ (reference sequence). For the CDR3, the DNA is TGTGCCAGCAGCGGATTGACAGCCTCTGGAAACACCATATATTTT. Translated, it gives CASSGLTASGNTIYF.

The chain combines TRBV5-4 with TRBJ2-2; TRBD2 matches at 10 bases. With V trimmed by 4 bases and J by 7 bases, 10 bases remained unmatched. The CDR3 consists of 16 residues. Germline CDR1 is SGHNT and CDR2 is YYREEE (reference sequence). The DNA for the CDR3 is TGTGCCAGCAGCCGAACTAGCGGGACGGGGGGCGGGGAGCTGTTTTTT. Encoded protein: CASSRTSGTGGGELFF.

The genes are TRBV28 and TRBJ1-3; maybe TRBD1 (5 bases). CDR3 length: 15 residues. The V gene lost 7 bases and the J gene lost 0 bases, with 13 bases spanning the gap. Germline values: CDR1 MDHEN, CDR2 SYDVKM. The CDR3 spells CASTVGGSSGNTIYF. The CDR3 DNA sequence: TGTGCCAGCACCGTTGGGGGGAGCTCTGGAAACACCATATATTTT. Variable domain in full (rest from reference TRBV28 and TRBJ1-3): DVKVTQSSRYLVKRTGEKVFLECVQDMDHENMFWYRQDPGLGLRLIYFSYDVKMKEKGDIPEGYSVSREKKERFSLILESASTNQTSMYLCASTVGGSSGNTIYFGEGSWLTVV.